Following are 26 T cell receptor beta chains from one sample sequenced in a study of spatial heterogeneity in lung cancer. Via MiXCR, TCRdb re-called the 5' RACE reads, giving one row per CDR3 protein. Of 110,000 or so distinct CDR3 sequences listed, 10% to 14% are singletons. Described time point: blood at routine non-recurrence follow-up after resection. This specimen consisted of PBMCs, obtained at follow-up. All receptors come from a female donor with early-stage non-small cell lung cancer.

A few counts support this clonotype. The V gene is TRBV2, the J gene TRBJ2-5; unclear D gene. Germline V gene lookup returns CDR1 SNHLY and CDR2 FYNNEI. V lost 11 bases and J lost 4, with 14 bases in between. The CDR3 is 12 amino acids. CDR3 loop: CAGRASRETQYF. Here the CDR3 DNA reads TGTGCCGGCCGGGCCTCACGAGAGACCCAGTACTTC.

This clonotype was picked up a small number of times. The chain combines TRBV11-3 with TRBJ2-6; D unclear. The V gene lost 3 bases and the J gene lost 0 bases, with 9 bases spanning the gap. The CDR3 runs to 16 residues. CDR1 SGHNT and CDR2 YENEEA come from the germline V gene. CDR3 protein: CASSFPDLSGANVLTF. The CDR3 nucleotides read TGTGCCAGCAGCTTCCCGGACCTCTCTGGGGCCAACGTCCTGACTTTC.

This clonotype was counted a few times. V usage is TRBV12-3 or TRBV12-4 and J usage is TRBJ1-2, with D uncertain. V gave up 1 base and J gave up 3 bases, with 9 bases separating them. This CDR3 has 14 amino acids. In DNA, the CDR3 is TGTGCCAGCAGTTTAGGGGCCCTGGACTATGGCTACACCTTC. This gives the protein CASSLGALDYGYTF.

This clonotype has just a few counts. The chain is built from TRBV5-1 and TRBJ2-2, with 8 bases matching TRBD2. The V and J ends lost 2 bases and 0 bases, in that order; junction bases with no gene match: 9. The germline V gene encodes CDR1 SGHRS and CDR2 YFSETQ. The CDR3 has 18 amino acids. The CDR3 reads CASSFKTSALTNTGELFF. DNA of the CDR3: TGCGCCAGCAGCTTCAAGACTAGCGCTCTCACGAACACCGGGGAGCTGTTTTTT.

This clonotype has more than one count but fewer than ten. The CDR3 here is CSASDRASSYEQYF. Written as DNA, the CDR3 is TGCAGTGCTAGTGACAGGGCTAGCTCCTACGAGCAGTACTTC. V and J are TRBV20-1 and TRBJ2-7; 7 bases agree with TRBD1. Trimming removed 3 bases from V and 0 bases from J; junction bases left unmatched: 5. Germline V gene sequence: CDR1 DFQATT, CDR2 SNEGSKA (reference sequence). The CDR3 sequence is 14 residues long.

The rearrangement uses TRBV18 and TRBJ1-1; D is possibly TRBD1 (5 bases). The CDR3 spans 12 residues. Germline V gene sequence: CDR1 KGHSH, CDR2 LQKENI. The germline V and J ends were trimmed by 3 bases and 7 bases, with 9 bases remaining between them. CDR3 bases: TGTGCCAGCTCACCCAGGGCCTATGAAGCTTTCTTT. Translated: CASSPRAYEAFF.

This clonotype was seen a single time. The chain employs TRBV6-1 and TRBJ2-3; D gene unclear. Trimming took off 2 bases at V and 7 bases at J, with 7 bases between the two ends. Germline-derived CDR1 and CDR2 are MNHNS and SASEGT. The CDR3 extends over 12 amino acids. The chain's CDR3 is CASSETANTQYF. In DNA form, the CDR3 reads TGTGCCAGCAGTGAAACGGCGAATACGCAGTATTTT.

The V call is TRBV7-8, the J call TRBJ2-5, with 12 bases fitting TRBD2. In germline, CDR1 is SGHVS, CDR2 FQNEAQ. V gave up 6 bases and J gave up 4 bases; unmatched junction bases: 9. This CDR3 is built from 16 residues. The CDR3 DNA follows: TGTGCCAGCAGATCTCCTAGCGGGAGGGCAGGAGAGACCCAGTACTTC. Translation: CASRSPSGRAGETQYF.

This clonotype occurred a few times. This rearrangement joins TRBV30 to TRBJ1-5; D unresolved. CDR1 and CDR2 from the germline V gene are GTSNPN and SVGIG (reference sequence). V lost 3 bases and J lost 0, with 6 bases in between. The CDR3 loop spans 13 amino acids. The CDR3 here is CAWSGNSNQPQHF. In DNA, the CDR3 is TGTGCCTGGAGCGGGAATAGCAATCAGCCCCAGCATTTT.

The sample holds many counts of this clonotype. J is TRBJ2-1 and V is TRBV5-1, with unresolved D. V lost 4 bases and J 9 bases, leaving 11 bases between the germline ends. CDR1 and CDR2 (germline): SGHRS, YFSETQ. CDR3 size: 12 residues. The DNA for the CDR3 is TGCGCCAGCAGCCTAACTCTAGGTGAGCAGTTCTTC. This translates into CASSLTLGEQFF.

V usage is TRBV28 and J usage is TRBJ2-3; 11 bases match TRBD2. The CDR3 contains 16 residues. The trim removed 4 bases at V and 2 bases at J, leaving 5 bases unmatched. Germline V gene data show CDR1 as MDHEN and CDR2 as SYDVKM. CDR3 DNA: TGTGCCAGCAGTTCACCGGGACTAGCGGCCACAGATACGCAGTATTTT. Protein sequence: CASSSPGLAATDTQYF.

The chain carries TRBV29-1 and TRBJ1-5; TRBD1 might be the D (5 bases). V shed 5 bases and J shed 2 bases, with 10 bases lying between them. The CDR3 sequence is 13 residues long. Germline lookup yields CDR1 SQVTM and CDR2 ANQGSEA. In nucleotides, the CDR3 is TGCAGCGTTTCCGGGGGAGGCAATCAGCCCCAGCATTTT. Translating it yields CSVSGGGNQPQHF.

This clonotype came up many times. V and J are TRBV2 and TRBJ2-4; TRBD1 agrees at 10 bases. V was pared by 6 bases and J by 1 base, with 6 bases of the junction left unmatched. The CDR3 totals 16 residues. CDR1 is SNHLY and CDR2 is FYNNEI in the germline V gene. CDR3 in DNA: TGTGCCAGCAGCGCGGACAGGGGGAGGGCCAAAAACATTCAGTACTTC. It codes for CASSADRGRAKNIQYF.

V and J are TRBV20-1 and TRBJ2-1; D might be TRBD2 (6 bases). The CDR3 contains 14 residues. CDR1 and CDR2 from the germline V gene are DFQATT and SNEGSKA (reference sequence). Trimming removed 5 bases at V and 9 bases at J, with 20 bases between. The CDR3 spells CSASRTTIRSEQFF. The CDR3 bases are TGCAGTGCTTCAAGGACTACCATCCGGTCTGAGCAGTTCTTC.

This clonotype was detected only a few times. At one end the junction does not follow the germline gene, possibly because of a read error. V gene TRBV7-7 combines with J gene TRBJ2-2, with 7 bases aligning to TRBD2. The CDR3 has 14 residues. Germline V gene lookup returns CDR1 SSHAT and CDR2 FNYEAQ (reference sequence). The CDR3 region has the DNA TGTGCTAGCAGCTTAACTAGCGTCGCCGGGGAGCTGTTTTTT. Its protein is CASSLTSVAGELFF.

The sample holds a few counts of this clonotype. The chain carries TRBV27 and TRBJ1-2; D call uncertain. The V end was cut by 3 bases, the J end by 7 bases, with 12 bases between. This CDR3 comprises 13 residues. Germline V gives CDR1 MNHEY, CDR2 SMNVEV (reference sequence). CDR3 protein: CASSLAASGGYTF. Here the CDR3 DNA reads TGTGCCAGCAGTTTGGCAGCTTCGGGTGGCTACACCTTC.

There are a few counts of this clonotype. The rearrangement uses TRBV6-1 and TRBJ2-3; D is ambiguous. Germline V gene data show CDR1 as MNHNS and CDR2 as SASEGT. The CDR3 is 17 amino acids. V was clipped by 8 bases and J by 0 bases, with 21 bases between them. The CDR3 DNA sequence: TGTGCCAGCCGGTCACGGGCCCAGCAGACTAGCACAGATACGCAGTATTTT. It yields the protein CASRSRAQQTSTDTQYF.

This clonotype was picked up a small number of times. This chain joins TRBV20-1 and TRBJ1-5; 7 bases align to TRBD1. The germline gives CDR1 DFQATT, CDR2 SNEGSKA (reference sequence). Losses at the gene ends were 6 bases for V and 1 base for J; bases not matched to a gene: 0. The CDR3 loop spans 12 amino acids. CDR3 loop: CSATGSNQPQHF. The CDR3 nucleotides are TGCAGTGCGACAGGGAGCAATCAGCCCCAGCATTTT.

The V gene is TRBV7-2, the J gene TRBJ1-1; the match to TRBD1 covers 9 bases. The CDR3 is made up of 15 amino acids. J gave up 0 bases and V 5 bases, and 4 bases lay outside the gene matches. In germline, CDR1 is SGHTA, CDR2 FQGNSA. CDR3 DNA: TGTGCCAGCAGCCCCGGGACAGGGATGAACACTGAAGCTTTCTTT. Its protein product is CASSPGTGMNTEAFF.

This clonotype was recorded a few times. The V call is TRBV24-1, the J call TRBJ1-1; no clear D gene. In germline, CDR1 is KGHDR, CDR2 SFDVKD. V was cut by 6 bases and J by 1 base, with 5 bases left in between. The CDR3 length is 12 residues. The CDR3 sequence: CATSNPNTEAFF. The CDR3 DNA sequence: TGTGCCACCAGTAATCCGAACACTGAAGCTTTCTTT.

This sequence joins TRBV28 and TRBJ2-2, with 7 bases aligning to TRBD1. The trim removed 7 bases at V and 1 base at J, leaving 6 bases unmatched. This CDR3 has 15 amino acids. Germline lookup yields CDR1 MDHEN and CDR2 SYDVKM. Here the CDR3 reads CASKLRGLNTGELFF. The CDR3 DNA sequence: TGTGCCAGCAAGCTTAGGGGGCTGAACACCGGGGAGCTGTTTTTT.

This clonotype was detected only a few times. The genes are TRBV14 and TRBJ1-4, with 10 bases that match TRBD1. The V segment lost 3 bases and the J segment 5 bases; nucleotides outside the gene matches: 3. The CDR3 loop spans 15 amino acids. CDR1 is SGHDN, CDR2 FVKESK, per germline. The DNA for the CDR3 is TGTGCCAGCAGCCATCGGGGACAGGGGAATGAAAAACTGTTTTTT. Protein product: CASSHRGQGNEKLFF.

This clonotype was seen many times. V and J are TRBV20-1 and TRBJ2-7, with 8 nucleotides matching TRBD1. The CDR3 spans 13 residues. V shed 4 bases, J shed 2 bases, and the junction held 4 bases outside the gene matches. Germline V gives CDR1 DFQATT, CDR2 SNEGSKA (reference sequence). CDR3 loop: CSAKKQGAYEQYF. The CDR3 DNA reads as TGCAGTGCTAAAAAACAGGGGGCCTACGAGCAGTACTTC.

The chain recombines TRBV10-3 with TRBJ2-3; tentative D call: TRBD2 (6 bases). Per the germline V gene, CDR1 is ENHRY and CDR2 is SYGVKD. This CDR3 has 14 residues. V dropped 8 bases and J dropped 0 bases, with 12 bases sitting between them. Written as DNA, the CDR3 is TGTGCCATCGCCACCGGGACTAGCACAGATACGCAGTATTTT. This sequence encodes CAIATGTSTDTQYF.

This clonotype was seen only a few times. The chain joins TRBV5-1 to TRBJ2-5, with 14 bases lining up with TRBD2. Germline CDR1 reads SGHRS; CDR2 reads YFSETQ. V was clipped by 6 bases and J by 0 bases; unmatched bases: 4. CDR3 length equals 16 residues. CDR3 DNA: TGCGCCAGCAAGACGGGACTAGCGGGAGACCAAGAGACCCAGTACTTC. Translation gives CASKTGLAGDQETQYF.

This clonotype was detected a few times. The chain links TRBV7-9 to TRBJ2-3, with D unclear. The V gene's germline CDR1 is SEHNR and CDR2 FQNEAQ (reference sequence). Deletions cut 0 bases from V and 2 bases from J, with 9 bases between. The CDR3 is made up of 15 amino acids. For the CDR3, the DNA is TGTGCCAGCAGCTTAGCAGGGTACCTCACAGATACGCAGTATTTT. Translated, it gives CASSLAGYLTDTQYF.